The 24 T cell receptor beta chains below were found in one sample sequenced in a study of blood T cells in healthy people across ages. A second PCR, run for about 6 to 11 cycles, used a sample-barcoded 5' primer plus a J-beta primer mix. TCRdb re-derived calls from the 5' RACE reads in MiXCR, one entry per CDR3 protein. The sample has around 1.1 million distinct CDR3 sequences, roughly two fifths seen once. Specimen: blood. These receptors all stem from a man between 18 and 29 years old in good health.

V is TRBV19 and J is TRBJ2-2; 9 nucleotides align to TRBD1. J gave up 5 bases and V 3 bases, and 7 bases lay outside the gene matches. The CDR3 sequence is 16 residues long. The germline CDR1 and CDR2 sequences are LNHDA and SQIVND (reference sequence). CDR3 bases: TGTGCCAGTAGTATCCTACAGGGGGCTGGGACCGGGGAGCTGTTTTTT. Amino acid sequence: CASSILQGAGTGELFF.

This clonotype appeared a few times. The genes are TRBV29-1 and TRBJ2-7, with D unresolved. This CDR3 is built from 12 residues. Trimming removed 6 bases at V and 0 bases at J, with 9 bases between. Germline V gene data show CDR1 as SQVTM and CDR2 as ANQGSEA. The CDR3 here is CSVVVASYEQYF. The CDR3 DNA reads TGCAGCGTGGTGGTTGCCTCCTACGAGCAGTACTTC.

As concerns this clonotype: Its ends do not fully match the called genes, so a read error is possible. CDR3 bases: TGCGCCAGCAGCCAAGATGGGACGACCCGAAATGGGCAGTTCTTC. Translated: CASSQDGTTRNGQFF. The chain is built from TRBV4-3 and TRBJ2-1; D may be TRBD1 or TRBD2 (5 bases each). The V gene's germline CDR1 is LGHNA and CDR2 YSLEER. The CDR3 covers 15 residues.

The genes are TRBV29-1 and TRBJ1-2, with TRBD1 identical over 9 bases. The CDR3 is 15 amino acids. Germline CDR1 reads SQVTM; CDR2 reads ANQGSEA. V trimming: 1 base; J trimming: 0 bases; junction bases outside the gene matches: 3. This CDR3 reads CSVEGGQGSNYGYTF. The CDR3 bases are TGCAGCGTTGAAGGCGGACAGGGGTCTAACTATGGCTACACCTTC. Combining the CDR3 with reference TRBV29-1 and TRBJ1-2 gives the whole variable domain SAVISQKPSRDICQRGTSLTIQCQVDSQVTMMFWYRQQPGQSLTLIATANQGSEATYESGFVIDKFPISRPNLTFSTLTVSNMSPEDSSIYLCSVEGGQGSNYGYTFGSGTRLTVV.

The chain links TRBV20-1 to TRBJ2-5; D unclear. Trimming removed 6 bases at V and 2 bases at J, with 16 bases between. The germline CDR1 and CDR2 sequences are DFQATT and SNEGSKA (reference sequence). The CDR3 loop spans 14 amino acids. The CDR3 DNA reads TGCAGTGCCACCGACGAGCCGGTTCAAGAGACCCAGTACTTC. Protein product: CSATDEPVQETQYF.

The CDR3 DNA sequence: TGCGCCAGCAGCCAAGCGTCTGTGAACACTGAAGCTTTCTTT. This translates into CASSQASVNTEAFF. The chain joins TRBV4-1 to TRBJ1-1; no clear D. V lost 1 base, J lost 0 bases, and 6 bases lay in between. This CDR3 has 14 residues. Per germline, CDR1 MGHRA and CDR2 YSYEKL.

CDR3: CSVAGTLNTEAFF. CDR3 DNA: TGCAGCGTGGCCGGGACCCTGAACACTGAAGCTTTCTTT. The genes are TRBV29-1 and TRBJ1-1; perhaps TRBD1 as D (5 bases). V was shortened by 6 bases and J by 0 bases, with 11 bases between the two germline ends. The CDR3 consists of 13 residues. CDR1 is SQVTM and CDR2 is ANQGSEA in the germline V gene.

This clonotype came up a few times. This sequence joins TRBV4-3 and TRBJ2-4; D is possibly TRBD1 (6 bases). V was trimmed by 1 base and J by 1 base, leaving 26 bases between them. Germline values: CDR1 LGHNA, CDR2 YSLEER. The length of the CDR3 is 21 residues. The CDR3 region is CASSQGIDRGQGMGAKNIQYF. CDR3 bases: TGCGCCAGCAGCCAAGGGATAGACCGGGGTCAGGGGATGGGTGCCAAAAACATTCAGTACTTC.

This clonotype has just one count. The rearrangement uses TRBV27 and TRBJ2-5, with a possible D match to TRBD1 (5 bases). The J call could be wrong; TRBJ2-7 is a better fit for the DNA end. The length of the CDR3 is 14 residues. Germline-derived CDR1 and CDR2 are MNHEY and SMNVEV (reference sequence). The CDR3 region is CASSVKGDSYEQYF. CDR3 bases: TGTGCCAGCAGTGTAAAAGGAGACAGTTACGAGCAGTACTTC.

This clonotype was counted a few times. V usage is TRBV12-3 or TRBV12-4 and J usage is TRBJ1-5; no definite D call. V lost 5 bases and J lost 0, with 11 bases in between. The CDR3 has 15 residues. This chain's CDR3 is CASSKVRISNQPQHF. The CDR3, as DNA: TGTGCCAGCAGTAAAGTTCGAATTAGCAATCAGCCCCAGCATTTT.

The rearrangement links TRBV7-2 to TRBJ1-5, with 8 bases fitting TRBD1. V lost 2 bases and J lost 2; bases outside the gene matches: 2. There are 15 residues in the CDR3. CDR1 is SGHTA and CDR2 is FQGNSA in the germline V gene. The CDR3 DNA follows: TGTGCCAGCAGCTTATTGACAGGGGGCAATCAGCCCCAGCATTTT. Its protein product is CASSLLTGGNQPQHF.

The CDR3 coding sequence is TGTGCCAGCAGTTCCTCAGGGAATAAGGGCTACACCTTC. It is translated as CASSSSGNKGYTF. The chain recombines TRBV6-5 with TRBJ1-2; maybe TRBD1 (5 bases). The germline CDR1 and CDR2 sequences are MNHEY and SVGAGI. Deletions cut 4 bases from V and 8 bases from J, with 14 bases between. CDR3 size: 13 residues.

The CDR3 coding sequence is TGCGCCAGCAGCTGGAATCCGGGAGTCGAAGAAAAACTGTTTTTT. Its protein is CASSWNPGVEEKLFF. The V call is TRBV5-1, the J call TRBJ1-4, with D unresolved. The CDR3 length is 15 residues. Trimming left V 3 bases short and J 8 bases short, with 17 bases between. In germline, CDR1 is SGHRS, CDR2 YFSETQ.

The V call is TRBV6-6, the J call TRBJ2-3, with 9 bases fitting TRBD2. The junction had 13 bases not matched to a gene; V was cut back by 9 bases and J by 3 bases. CDR3 size: 16 residues. Per the germline V gene, CDR1 is MNHNY and CDR2 is SVGAGI (reference sequence). The CDR3 nucleotides read TGTGCCAGTACCCCGGTCGCGGGGGGGAGGACAGATACGCAGTATTTT. It codes for CASTPVAGGRTDTQYF.

Details on this clonotype: The junction departs from the called germline gene at one end, perhaps through a read error. V gene TRBV10-3 combines with J gene TRBJ2-7, with 7 bases identical to TRBD2. This CDR3 contains 16 residues. Per the germline V gene, CDR1 is ENHRY and CDR2 is SYGVKD. CDR3 amino acids: CATYNLGTGGPYEQHF. DNA for the CDR3: TGTGCCACCTACAATTTGGGGACGGGGGGACCCTACGAGCAGCACTTC.

This clonotype was detected a few times. This chain connects TRBV19 to TRBJ2-2; D is uncertain. Germline CDR1 is LNHDA and CDR2 is SQIVND (reference sequence). Between the trimmed V and J ends, which lost 3 bases and 4 bases, there was a span of 12 bases. This CDR3 spans 15 amino acids. Written as DNA, the CDR3 is TGTGCCAGTAGTATGCTTGGCCGGGCCACCGGGGAGCTGTTTTTT. Translating it yields CASSMLGRATGELFF.

The CDR3 loop is CSARTLLQPQHF. Written as DNA, the CDR3 is TGCAGTGCCCGGACCCTGCTTCAGCCCCAGCATTTT. This chain joins TRBV20-1 and TRBJ1-5; no firm D call. CDR3 length equals 12 residues. CDR1 is DFQATT, CDR2 SNEGSKA, per germline (reference sequence). V gave up 6 bases and J gave up 6 bases, with 12 bases separating them.

This chain uses TRBV29-1 with TRBJ1-1; a weak D match, TRBD1 (5 bases). This CDR3 is 12 amino acids long. Trimming shortened V by 7 bases and J by 4 bases, and 13 bases separated the two germline ends. Germline CDR1 SQVTM, CDR2 ANQGSEA. CDR3 coding DNA: TGCAGCGCTGCCGAGGGGAGCACTGAAGCTTTCTTT. It yields the protein CSAAEGSTEAFF. Based on the CDR3 plus reference TRBV29-1 and TRBJ1-1, the full variable domain is SAVISQKPSRDICQRGTSLTIQCQVDSQVTMMFWYRQQPGQSLTLIATANQGSEATYESGFVIDKFPISRPNLTFSTLTVSNMSPEDSSIYLCSAAEGSTEAFFGQGTRLTVV.

This clonotype was found a few times. The rearrangement links TRBV20-1 to TRBJ2-3; unclear D gene. The CDR3 covers 13 residues. V dropped 7 bases and J dropped 0 bases, with 11 bases sitting between them. The germline V gene has CDR1 DFQATT and CDR2 SNEGSKA (reference sequence). CDR3 sequence reads: CSVLWASTDTQYF. In DNA form, the CDR3 reads TGCAGTGTTCTTTGGGCCAGCACAGATACGCAGTATTTT.

This clonotype was detected a few times. The chain uses TRBV6-2 or TRBV6-3 and TRBJ1-1, with D maybe TRBD1 (6 bases). V dropped 0 bases and J dropped 0 bases, with 11 bases sitting between them. CDR1 MNHEY and CDR2 SVGEGT come from the germline V gene. CDR3 length equals 16 residues. CDR3 nucleotide sequence: TGTGCCAGCAGTTACTCCCCGACAGGACTGAACACTGAAGCTTTCTTT. This sequence encodes CASSYSPTGLNTEAFF.

The V call is TRBV5-8, the J call TRBJ1-5, with TRBD1 matching over 8 bases. V dropped 5 bases and J dropped 3; count of bases not matched to a gene: 7. In germline, CDR1 is SGHTS, CDR2 YDEGEE. This CDR3 region has 15 residues. The CDR3 is CASSGRTGNNQPQHF. CDR3 sequence (DNA): TGTGCCAGCAGTGGACGGACAGGGAACAATCAGCCCCAGCATTTT. Drawing the rest from reference TRBV5-8 and TRBJ1-5, the complete variable domain is EAGVTQSPTHLIKTRGQQATLRCSPISGHTSVYWYQQALGLGLQFLLWYDEGEERNRGNFPPRFSGRQFPNYSSELNVNALELEDSALYLCASSGRTGNNQPQHFGDGTRLSIL.

The chain has TRBV28 and TRBJ1-4; D is unresolved. This CDR3 is 15 amino acids long. The germline V and J ends were trimmed by 8 bases and 3 bases, with 16 bases remaining between them. In germline, CDR1 is MDHEN, CDR2 SYDVKM. The CDR3 reads CASSTAGRSNEKLFF. The CDR3 DNA reads as TGTGCCAGCTCCACGGCAGGCAGGTCTAATGAAAAACTGTTTTTT.

CDR3 residues: CAIYNRDRGTNYGYTF. The CDR3 region has the DNA TGTGCCATCTACAACCGGGACAGGGGAACTAACTATGGCTACACCTTC. The chain links TRBV7-9 to TRBJ1-2; 10 positions agree with TRBD1. After removal of 10 bases from V and 0 bases from J, the junction contained 11 bases not matched to a gene. Germline values: CDR1 SEHNR, CDR2 FQNEAQ (reference sequence). The CDR3 length is 16 residues.

CDR3 in DNA: TGTGCCAGCAGTCCGGTCCCAGATACGCAGTATTTT. Protein: CASSPVPDTQYF. The genes are TRBV2 and TRBJ2-3, with D unclear. Looked up from germline, CDR1 is SNHLY and CDR2 is FYNNEI. The CDR3 is 12 amino acids. The V gene lost 5 bases and the J gene lost 4 bases, with 7 bases spanning the gap.